This T cell receptor (beta chain) originates from a study of blood T cell repertoires in COVID-19. The wider study: Sites across the United States, Italy and Spain contributed samples from acute and convalescent COVID-19. From T cells, B-cell-depleted T cells, or PBMCs came the material, which was cDNA or gDNA.

Germline V gene lookup returns CDR1 SNHLY and CDR2 FYNNEI. V lost 7 bases and J lost 7; bases outside the gene matches: 18. This CDR3 region has 18 residues. Original analysis: Reference gene primer amplification gave estimated nucleated cell counts. Assay used: immunoSEQ multiplex PCR; TCRdb lists only in-frame clones, some missing. Clone size and V and J calls were adopted from that table, with D and trimming inferred from the DNA. The data show roughly 78,000 clones, around 89% seen once. V gene TRBV2 combines with J gene TRBJ2-5; TRBD2 aligns across 13 bases. The sequence came from a man aged 60 to 75 with acute or convalescent COVID-19. The source material was peripheral blood. The CDR3 DNA reads as TGTGCCAGCAAATTTACGGGACTAGCGGGATATGATCTCGGGACCCAGTACTTC. Protein sequence: CASKFTGLAGYDLGTQYF.